This section outlines one T cell receptor beta chain sequence together with its context. Its specificity is unknown. Combining a sample-barcoded 5' primer with a J-beta primer mix, a second PCR ran for roughly 6 to 11 cycles. No fewer than 3 million CDR3-containing paired-end reads came from each sample. Via MiXCR, TCRdb re-called the 5' RACE reads, giving one row per CDR3 protein. Of hundreds of thousands of distinct CDR3 sequences listed, approximately 53% are singletons. These data belong to a study of blood T cells in healthy people across ages. In germline, CDR1 is MDHEN, CDR2 SYDVKM. The CDR3 has 22 residues. General study results and limits: Naive T cell percentage and TCR beta diversity correlated strongly. Changes seen in expanded clonotypes were possibly confounded by donor CMV status left unknown.

The V gene is TRBV28, the J gene TRBJ2-4; 12 positions agree with TRBD1. The DNA end lines up better with TRBJ2-7; the J call may be wrong. Sequenced input: blood. The clonotype originates from a man aged 40-50 years in good health. CDR3 sequence (DNA): TGTGCCAGCAGTTCCAAAAAACATCCGGGACAGGGGGCATTAATTTTCGTCTACGAGCAGTACTTC. Translating it yields CASSSKKHPGQGALIFVYEQYF.